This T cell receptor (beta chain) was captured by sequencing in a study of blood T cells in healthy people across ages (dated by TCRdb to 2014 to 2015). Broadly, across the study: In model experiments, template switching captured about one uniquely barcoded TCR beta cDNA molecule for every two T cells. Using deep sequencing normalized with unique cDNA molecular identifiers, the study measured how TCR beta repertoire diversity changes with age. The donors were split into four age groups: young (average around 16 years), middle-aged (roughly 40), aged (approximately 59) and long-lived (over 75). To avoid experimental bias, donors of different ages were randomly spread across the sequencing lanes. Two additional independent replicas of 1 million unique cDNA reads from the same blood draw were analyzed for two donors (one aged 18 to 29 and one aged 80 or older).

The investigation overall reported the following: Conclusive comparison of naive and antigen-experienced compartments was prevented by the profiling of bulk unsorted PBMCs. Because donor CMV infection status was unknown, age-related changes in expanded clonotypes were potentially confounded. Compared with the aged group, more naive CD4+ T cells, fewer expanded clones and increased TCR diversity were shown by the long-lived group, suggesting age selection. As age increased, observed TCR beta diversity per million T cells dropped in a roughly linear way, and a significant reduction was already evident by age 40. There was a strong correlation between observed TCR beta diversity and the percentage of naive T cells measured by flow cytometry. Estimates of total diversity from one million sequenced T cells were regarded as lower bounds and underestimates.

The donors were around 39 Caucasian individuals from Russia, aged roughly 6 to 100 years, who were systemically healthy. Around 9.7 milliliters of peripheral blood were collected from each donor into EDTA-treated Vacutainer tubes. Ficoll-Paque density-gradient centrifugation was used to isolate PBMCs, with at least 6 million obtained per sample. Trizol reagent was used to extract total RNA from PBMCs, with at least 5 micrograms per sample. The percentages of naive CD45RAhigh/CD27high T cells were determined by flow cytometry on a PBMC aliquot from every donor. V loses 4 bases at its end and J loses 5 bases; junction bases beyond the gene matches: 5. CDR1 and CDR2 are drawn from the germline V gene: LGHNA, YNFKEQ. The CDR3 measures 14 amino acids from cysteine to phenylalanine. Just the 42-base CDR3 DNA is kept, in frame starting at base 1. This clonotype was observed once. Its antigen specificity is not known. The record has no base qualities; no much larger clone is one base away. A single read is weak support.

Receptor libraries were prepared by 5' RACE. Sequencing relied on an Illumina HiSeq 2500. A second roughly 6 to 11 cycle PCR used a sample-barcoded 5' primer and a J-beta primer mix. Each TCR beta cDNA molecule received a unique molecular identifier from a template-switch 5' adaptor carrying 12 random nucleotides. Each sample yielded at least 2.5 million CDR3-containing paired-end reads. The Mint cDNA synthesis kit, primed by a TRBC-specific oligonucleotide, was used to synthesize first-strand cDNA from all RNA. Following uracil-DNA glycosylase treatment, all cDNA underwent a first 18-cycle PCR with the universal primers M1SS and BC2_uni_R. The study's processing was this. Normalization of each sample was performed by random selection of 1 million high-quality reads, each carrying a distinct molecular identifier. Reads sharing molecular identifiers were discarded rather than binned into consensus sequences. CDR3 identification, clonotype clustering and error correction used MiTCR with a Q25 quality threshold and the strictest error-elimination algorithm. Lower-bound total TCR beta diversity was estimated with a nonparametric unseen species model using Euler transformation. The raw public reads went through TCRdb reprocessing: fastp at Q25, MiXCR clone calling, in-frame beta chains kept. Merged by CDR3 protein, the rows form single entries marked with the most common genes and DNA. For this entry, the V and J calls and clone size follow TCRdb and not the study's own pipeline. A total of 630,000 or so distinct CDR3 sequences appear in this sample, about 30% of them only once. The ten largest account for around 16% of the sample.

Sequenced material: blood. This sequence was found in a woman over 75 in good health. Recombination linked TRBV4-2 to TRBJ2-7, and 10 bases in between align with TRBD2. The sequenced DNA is TGTGCCAGCAGCCCTAGCGGGAGAATCGACGAGCAGTACTTC. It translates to CASSPSGRIDEQYF.